This TCR beta chain was recorded in a study of T-cell reconstitution after alpha-beta-depleted transplantation in children. The TCRbeta library was prepared with unique molecular identifiers. In TCRdb, the PCR reads were re-called with MiXCR into one record per CDR3 protein. The sample yields about 98,000 distinct CDR3 sequences, under 25% seen once. Findings and limits, study-wide: T-cell numbers and diversity one year post-transplant derived largely from freshly generated T cells.

This clonotype was seen only a few times. The antigen is unknown. This receptor was identified in a boy between 2 and 10 years old with acute lymphoblastic leukemia, due to receive a stem cell transplant. Source: PBMCs, taken before TCRalphabeta/CD19-depleted stem cell transplant.

CDR3 residues: CASSLSLASGGAYQETQYF. In DNA form, the CDR3 reads TGTGCCAGCAGTTTAAGCCTGGCTAGCGGAGGGGCCTACCAAGAGACCCAGTACTTC. The chain has TRBV12-3 or TRBV12-4 and TRBJ2-5; 7 bases are a match to TRBD2. This CDR3 spans 19 amino acids. The V and J ends lost 2 bases and 0 bases, in that order; junction bases with no gene match: 15.